This record looks at one T cell receptor (beta chain) sequence and its context. These data belong to a study of blood T cell repertoires in COVID-19. Profiled with immunoSEQ multiplex PCR; TCRdb holds only in-frame clones, not every one. Here the sample spans 350,000 to 500,000 clones, about 88% being singletons. CDR1 and CDR2 from the germline V gene are SEHNR and FQNEAQ (reference sequence). The CDR3 contains 13 residues. Trimming cost V 7 bases and J 10 bases; bases outside gene matches: 9. Participants had their cohort set by participant-reported clinical history. The chain employs TRBV7-9 and TRBJ1-2; TRBD1 matches 10 bases. The clonotype comes from a woman under 30 who had been exposed to COVID-19. Sample: PBMCs or T cells enriched from blood (not recorded which). The CDR3 reads CASTKDRGDIYTF. CDR3 nucleotides: TGTGCCAGCACCAAGGACAGGGGGGATATCTACACCTTC.